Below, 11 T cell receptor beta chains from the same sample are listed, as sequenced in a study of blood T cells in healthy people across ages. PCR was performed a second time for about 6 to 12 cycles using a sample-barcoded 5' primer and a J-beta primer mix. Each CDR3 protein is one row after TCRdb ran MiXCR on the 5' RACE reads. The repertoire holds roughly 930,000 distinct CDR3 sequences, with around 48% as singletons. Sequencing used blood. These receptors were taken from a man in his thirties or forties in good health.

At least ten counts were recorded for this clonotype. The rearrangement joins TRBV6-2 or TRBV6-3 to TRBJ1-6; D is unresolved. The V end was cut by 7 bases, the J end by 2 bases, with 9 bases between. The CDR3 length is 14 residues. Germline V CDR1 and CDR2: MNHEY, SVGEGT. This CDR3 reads CASTGGPYNSPLHF. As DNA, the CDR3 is TGTGCCAGCACCGGTGGACCCTATAATTCACCCCTCCACTTT.

The CDR3 DNA follows: TGCGCCAGCAGCTTGGACGGATTATACGCAACTAATGAAAAACTGTTTTTT. Amino acid sequence: CASSLDGLYATNEKLFF. The chain uses TRBV5-1 and TRBJ1-4; D unresolved. Germline assignment: CDR1 SGHRS and CDR2 YFSETQ. CDR3 length: 17 residues. The V end was cut by 0 bases, the J end by 0 bases, with 12 bases between.

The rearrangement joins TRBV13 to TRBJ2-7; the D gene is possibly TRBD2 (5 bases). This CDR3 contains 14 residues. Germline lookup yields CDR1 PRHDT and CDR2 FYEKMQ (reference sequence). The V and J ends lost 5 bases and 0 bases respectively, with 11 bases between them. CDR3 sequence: CASSPGVTSYEQYF. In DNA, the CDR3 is TGTGCCAGCAGCCCCGGGGTTACCTCCTACGAGCAGTACTTC.

The CDR3 here is CASSSGQMNTEAFF. In DNA, the CDR3 is TGCGCCAGCAGCTCCGGACAGATGAACACTGAAGCTTTCTTT. The rearrangement links TRBV5-1 to TRBJ1-1; a possible D gene is TRBD1 (6 bases). The germline V and J ends were trimmed by 3 bases and 0 bases, with 9 bases remaining between them. The CDR3 consists of 14 residues. Per germline, CDR1 SGHRS and CDR2 YFSETQ.

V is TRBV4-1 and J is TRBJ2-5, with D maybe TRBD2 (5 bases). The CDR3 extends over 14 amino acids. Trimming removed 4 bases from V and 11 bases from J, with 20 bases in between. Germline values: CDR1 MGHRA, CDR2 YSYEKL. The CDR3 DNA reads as TGCGCCAGCAGCCGAGAGGTAACGGGGAATGAGCAGTACTTC. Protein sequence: CASSREVTGNEQYF.

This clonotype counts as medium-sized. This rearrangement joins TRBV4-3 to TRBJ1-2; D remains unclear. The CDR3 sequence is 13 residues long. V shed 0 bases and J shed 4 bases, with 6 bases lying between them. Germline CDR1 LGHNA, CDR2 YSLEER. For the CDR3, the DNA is TGCGCCAGCAGCCAAGATCCGAGCTATGGCTACACCTTC. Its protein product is CASSQDPSYGYTF.

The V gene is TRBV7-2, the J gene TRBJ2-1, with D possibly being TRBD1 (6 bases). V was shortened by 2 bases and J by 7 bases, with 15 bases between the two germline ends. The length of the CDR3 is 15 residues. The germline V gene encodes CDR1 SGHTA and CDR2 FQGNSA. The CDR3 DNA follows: TGTGCCAGCAGCTTAACTACAGGGAGAATTAATGAGCAGTTCTTC. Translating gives CASSLTTGRINEQFF.

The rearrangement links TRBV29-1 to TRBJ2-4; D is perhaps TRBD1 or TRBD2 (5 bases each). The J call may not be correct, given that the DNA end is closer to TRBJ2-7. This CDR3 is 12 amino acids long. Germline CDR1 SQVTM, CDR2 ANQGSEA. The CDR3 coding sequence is TGCAGCGTTGAACGTACTAGGGGCGAGCAGTACTTC. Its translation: CSVERTRGEQYF.

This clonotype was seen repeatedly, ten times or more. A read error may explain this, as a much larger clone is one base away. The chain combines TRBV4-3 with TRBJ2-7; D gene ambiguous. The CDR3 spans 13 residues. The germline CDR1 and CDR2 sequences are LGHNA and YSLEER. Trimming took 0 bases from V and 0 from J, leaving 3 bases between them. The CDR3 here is CASSQDASYEQYF. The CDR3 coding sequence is TGCGCCAGCAGCCAAGACGCCTCCTACGAGCAGTACTTC.

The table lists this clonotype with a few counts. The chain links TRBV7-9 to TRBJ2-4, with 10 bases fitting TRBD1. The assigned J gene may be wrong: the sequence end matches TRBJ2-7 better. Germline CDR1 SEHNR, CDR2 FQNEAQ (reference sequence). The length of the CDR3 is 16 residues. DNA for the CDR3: TGTGCCAGCAACCAATACATCGGGACAGGGGCCCACGAGCAGTACTTC. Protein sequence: CASNQYIGTGAHEQYF.

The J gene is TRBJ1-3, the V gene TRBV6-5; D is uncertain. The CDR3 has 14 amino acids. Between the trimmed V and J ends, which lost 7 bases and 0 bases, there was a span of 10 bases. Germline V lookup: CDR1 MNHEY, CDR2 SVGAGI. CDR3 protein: CASTMGFSGNTIYF. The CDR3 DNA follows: TGTGCCAGCACGATGGGCTTCTCTGGAAACACCATATATTTT.